One and the same sample provided the 7 T cell receptor beta chains below, sequenced in a study of identical twins. Via MiXCR, TCRdb re-called the 5' RACE reads, giving one row per CDR3 protein. The profile shows approximately 1.8 million distinct CDR3 sequences, around a third of them singletons. Sequencing input: cord blood. All receptors come from a newborn girl in good health.

The V and J genes are TRBV4-1 and TRBJ2-1; unclear D gene. The length of the CDR3 is 15 residues. The V end lost 0 bases, the J end lost 12 bases, and 18 bases lay between the germline ends. Germline-derived CDR1 and CDR2 are MGHRA and YSYEKL. The CDR3 DNA sequence: TGCGCCAGCAGCCAAGATCTTGGGTCCGCCCATGGGCAGTTCTTC. It codes for CASSQDLGSAHGQFF.

This chain connects TRBV6-1 to TRBJ1-2; TRBD1 matches at 7 bases. Germline V gives CDR1 MNHNS, CDR2 SASEGT. J lost 9 bases, V lost 2 bases, and 9 bases had no gene match. The CDR3 runs 14 residues. CDR3 sequence reads: CASSEQGGVESYTF. CDR3 DNA sequence: TGTGCCAGCAGTGAACAGGGGGGGGTTGAGAGCTACACCTTC.

This clonotype was picked up a small number of times. The chain couples TRBV12-3 or TRBV12-4 to TRBJ1-2, with D tentatively TRBD1 (6 bases). V lost 8 bases to trimming and J lost 4 bases, with 14 bases between them. This CDR3 is built from 13 residues. CDR3 in DNA: TGTGCCAGCGGGACCCGCAGGGGCTATGGCTACACCTTC. It yields the protein CASGTRRGYGYTF.

This chain joins TRBV29-1 and TRBJ2-2; possibly TRBD1 for D (6 bases). Trimming pared 7 bases from V and 4 bases from J, leaving 10 bases between. Germline V gene lookup returns CDR1 SQVTM and CDR2 ANQGSEA. The CDR3 runs to 12 residues. CDR3: CSGRGGTGELFF. In nucleotides, the CDR3 is TGCAGCGGCAGGGGCGGCACCGGGGAGCTGTTTTTT.

The chain uses TRBV20-1 and TRBJ1-4; unclear D gene. Trimming removed 3 bases at V and 6 bases at J, with 14 bases between. This CDR3 is built from 14 residues. The germline gives CDR1 DFQATT, CDR2 SNEGSKA (reference sequence). As DNA, the CDR3 is TGCAGTGCTAGTCAAGGGCTTGGTCATGAAAAACTGTTTTTT. It translates to CSASQGLGHEKLFF.

The table lists this clonotype with a few counts. The V gene is TRBV2, the J gene TRBJ1-5, with D perhaps matching TRBD1 (5 bases). Germline CDR1 and CDR2: SNHLY and FYNNEI. Trimming removed 4 bases at V and 4 bases at J, with 11 bases between. CDR3 length: 14 amino acids. Here the CDR3 reads CASSGGPENQPQHF. CDR3 sequence (DNA): TGTGCCAGCAGTGGGGGACCGGAGAATCAGCCCCAGCATTTT.

The chain has TRBV20-1 and TRBJ2-7; perhaps TRBD2 as D (6 bases). Germline V gene data show CDR1 as DFQATT and CDR2 as SNEGSKA (reference sequence). This CDR3 spans 13 amino acids. V lost 6 bases to trimming and J lost 9 bases, with 21 bases between them. The CDR3 is CSARDSNSGRQYF. DNA for the CDR3: TGCAGTGCCCGGGACTCTAACTCGGGGCGGCAGTACTTC.